These 19 T cell receptor beta chains were sequenced from one sample in a study of OX40 agonist ivuxolimab in advanced cancers. Repertoires were generated with immunoSEQ multiplex PCR, while TCRdb's copy carries only in-frame clones and drops some. The table includes under 70,000 clones, more than 90% detected once. The sequencing here drew on CD4+ or CD8+ T cells sorted from blood, taken in a trial of the OX40 agonist ivuxolimab. The receptor source for this set is an adult with an advanced solid tumor such as melanoma, head and neck, liver or kidney cancer.

The rearrangement joins TRBV6-5 to TRBJ1-3; maybe TRBD1 (5 bases). The V end was cut by 5 bases, the J end by 2 bases, with 10 bases between. The length of the CDR3 is 14 residues. Per germline, CDR1 MNHEY and CDR2 SVGAGI. This chain's CDR3 is CASSPRTTGNTIYF. In DNA form, the CDR3 reads TGTGCCAGCAGTCCCCGGACAACTGGAAACACCATATATTTT.

This rearrangement joins TRBV6-6 to TRBJ1-4; 7 bases line up with TRBD1. The length of the CDR3 is 13 residues. Trimming removed 8 bases from V and 5 bases from J; junction bases left unmatched: 5. Germline V gene data show CDR1 as MNHNY and CDR2 as SVGAGI (reference sequence). The CDR3 spells CASLTGVNEKLFF. CDR3 coding DNA: TGTGCCAGCCTAACAGGGGTAAATGAAAAACTGTTTTTT.

This chain connects TRBV11-2 to TRBJ2-7, with 9 bases fitting TRBD2. Trimming took 8 bases from V and 6 from J; bases not matched to a gene: 20. The CDR3 spans 17 residues. Germline CDR1 is SGHAT and CDR2 is FQNNGV. DNA for the CDR3: TGTGCCAGCGCACGACTAAGTAGCGGGGGATATGGGGGCGAGCAGTACTTC. Its protein is CASARLSSGGYGGEQYF.

This clone appeared once. The CDR3 here is CASSARTGSTLTQYF. In DNA, the CDR3 is TGTGCCAGCAGCGCCAGGACAGGGTCGACGCTTACGCAGTATTTT. This chain joins TRBV9 and TRBJ2-3; 8 bases fit TRBD1. Losses at the gene ends were 3 bases for V and 8 bases for J; bases not matched to a gene: 11. Germline CDR1 is SGDLS and CDR2 is YYNGEE. This CDR3 is built from 15 residues.

J is TRBJ2-7 and V is TRBV19, with 7 bases identical to TRBD1. V was clipped by 4 bases and J by 7 bases; unmatched bases: 10. CDR3 length: 14 amino acids. From germline, CDR1 is LNHDA and CDR2 SQIVND (reference sequence). CDR3 coding DNA: TGTGCCAGTAGTAATACCGGGCCAGGGGGTGAGCAGTACTTC. It specifies CASSNTGPGGEQYF.

The gene calls are TRBV5-6 and TRBJ2-5; D gene uncertain. This CDR3 comprises 12 residues. Germline assignment: CDR1 SGHDT and CDR2 YYEEEE. Trimming cost V 2 bases and J 4 bases, with 6 bases left between them. The CDR3 DNA is TGTGCCAGCAGCTTCTTTCGAGAGACCCAGTACTTC. The encoded protein is CASSFFRETQYF.

V gene TRBV4-2 combines with J gene TRBJ1-6, with D unresolved. The CDR3 has 18 amino acids. Germline CDR1 LGHNA, CDR2 YNFKEQ. Trimming took 3 bases from V and 5 from J, leaving 20 bases between them. The CDR3 coding sequence is TGTGCCAGCAGCCAGCAGAGTCACCCGGGAAGGAATAATTCACCCCTCCACTTT. Translating gives CASSQQSHPGRNNSPLHF.

The chain links TRBV19 to TRBJ2-1; no clear D gene. The V and J ends lost 4 bases and 10 bases respectively, with 17 bases between them. The CDR3 has 14 amino acids. From germline, CDR1 is LNHDA and CDR2 SQIVND (reference sequence). CDR3 DNA: TGTGCCAGTAGTAACCCAAAACTTGCGGAAGAGCAGTTCTTC. As protein: CASSNPKLAEEQFF.

This CDR3 is CASSALAGGGETQYF. In DNA form, the CDR3 reads TGTGCCAGCAGTGCCCTAGCGGGAGGCGGGGAGACCCAGTACTTC. The chain joins TRBV6-1 to TRBJ2-5; 11 bases line up with TRBD2. Trimming removed 4 bases from V and 5 bases from J; junction bases left unmatched: 6. Per the germline V gene, CDR1 is MNHNS and CDR2 is SASEGT. The CDR3 consists of 15 residues.

The CDR3 nucleotides read TGTGCCAGCAGTGCATCAGGGACTAGCGGGAGGGCCGGGGCAGATACGCAGTATTTT. Protein: CASSASGTSGRAGADTQYF. The chain uses TRBV6-4 and TRBJ2-3; 16 bases are a match to TRBD2. Germline values: CDR1 MRHNA, CDR2 SNTAGT. Trimming at V came to 4 bases and at J to 4 bases, leaving 11 bases not matched to a gene. CDR3 length equals 19 residues.

The CDR3 nucleotides are TGTGCCAGCGCCGACCCCGGGGATACGCAGTATTTT. This sequence encodes CASADPGDTQYF. V gene TRBV28 combines with J gene TRBJ2-3, with no clear D. V dropped 8 bases and J dropped 6 bases, with 12 bases sitting between them. Germline V CDR1 and CDR2: MDHEN, SYDVKM. CDR3 size: 12 residues.

V gene TRBV27 combines with J gene TRBJ2-1; D gene uncertain. With 8 bases removed from V and 5 bases from J, the gap between germline ends came to 34 bases. The CDR3 is made up of 20 amino acids. Germline V lookup: CDR1 MNHEY, CDR2 SMNVEV (reference sequence). CDR3 nucleotide sequence: TGTGCCAGCGGCCTTATAAATGTATGGGGTATGGGCGGCGAGCACAATGAGCAGTTCTTC. It codes for CASGLINVWGMGGEHNEQFF.

The rearrangement joins TRBV7-8 to TRBJ2-1; 11 bases are shared with TRBD2. The CDR3 has 17 residues. Trimming removed 2 bases from V and 4 bases from J; junction bases left unmatched: 7. The germline V gene has CDR1 SGHVS and CDR2 FQNEAQ. The CDR3 sequence: CASSLFLAGGKYNEQFF. The CDR3 DNA follows: TGTGCCAGCAGCTTATTTCTAGCGGGAGGCAAATACAATGAGCAGTTCTTC.

The V gene is TRBV6-6, the J gene TRBJ1-1; no clear D gene. Trimming removed 2 bases at V and 1 base at J, with 11 bases between. The germline CDR1 and CDR2 sequences are MNHNY and SVGAGI (reference sequence). CDR3 length equals 15 residues. CDR3 sequence (DNA): TGTGCCAGCAGTTACATCACCCGCCAGAACACTGAAGCTTTCTTT. Encoded protein: CASSYITRQNTEAFF.

The chain couples TRBV6-5 to TRBJ2-7; possibly TRBD1 or TRBD2 for D (5 bases each). Germline V gene data show CDR1 as MNHEY and CDR2 as SVGAGI. The CDR3 sequence is 13 residues long. V lost 6 bases and J lost 1, with 10 bases in between. The chain's CDR3 is CASRRDGSYEQYF. For the CDR3, the DNA is TGTGCCAGCAGGAGGGACGGTTCCTACGAGCAGTACTTC.

CDR3 nucleotide sequence: TGTGCCTGGACTAAATGGGGGTCCTCCTACGAGCAGTACTTC. It is translated as CAWTKWGSSYEQYF. The chain is built from TRBV30 and TRBJ2-7; perhaps D is TRBD1 or TRBD2 (5 bases each). The V gene's germline CDR1 is GTSNPN and CDR2 SVGIG (reference sequence). V lost 4 bases, J lost 0 bases, and 13 bases lay in between. CDR3 length: 14 residues.

Points on this clone: Germline and junction disagree at one end, which may indicate a read error. The V and J genes are TRBV10-3 and TRBJ1-2; 7 bases are shared with TRBD1. CDR1 ENHRY and CDR2 SYGVKD come from the germline V gene. The CDR3 has 15 residues. The CDR3 nucleotides read TGTGCCATCCGGGACAGAGAGGCTACTAACCATGGCTACACCTTC. This gives the protein CAIRDREATNHGYTF.

This sequence joins TRBV29-1 and TRBJ2-1; no definite D call. The CDR3 is made up of 15 amino acids. Germline CDR1 is SQVTM and CDR2 is ANQGSEA. V gave up 4 bases and J gave up 0 bases, with 13 bases separating them. The chain's CDR3 is CSVASASRSYNEQFF. The CDR3, as DNA: TGCAGCGTTGCTTCGGCATCCCGCTCCTACAATGAGCAGTTCTTC.

J is TRBJ2-5 and V is TRBV30; 11 bases fit TRBD2. The CDR3 is 14 amino acids. Germline lookup yields CDR1 GTSNPN and CDR2 SVGIG (reference sequence). The V segment lost 4 bases and the J segment 4 bases; nucleotides outside the gene matches: 5. The CDR3 DNA follows: TGTGCCTGGACCCATGGACTAGCGGGAGAGACCCAGTACTTC. This gives the protein CAWTHGLAGETQYF. The full variable domain, rest sourced from reference TRBV30 and TRBJ2-5, is SQTIHQWPATLVQPVGSPLSLECTVEGTSNPNLYWYRQAAGRGLQLLFYSVGIGQISSEVPQNLSASRPQDRQFILSSKKLLLSDSGFYLCAWTHGLAGETQYFGPGTRLLVL.